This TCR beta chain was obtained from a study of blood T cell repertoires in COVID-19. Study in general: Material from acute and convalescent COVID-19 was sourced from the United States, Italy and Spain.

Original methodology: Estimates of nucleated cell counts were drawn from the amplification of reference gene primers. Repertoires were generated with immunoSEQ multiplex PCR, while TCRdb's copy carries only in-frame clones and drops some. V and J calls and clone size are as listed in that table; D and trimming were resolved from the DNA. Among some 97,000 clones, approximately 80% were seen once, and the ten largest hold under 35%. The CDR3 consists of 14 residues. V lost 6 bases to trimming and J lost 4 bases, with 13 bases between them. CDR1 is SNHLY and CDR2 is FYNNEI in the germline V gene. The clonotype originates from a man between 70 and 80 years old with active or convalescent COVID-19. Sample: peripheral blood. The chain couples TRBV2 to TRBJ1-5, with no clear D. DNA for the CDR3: TGTGCCAGCAGCGCCGGACTAAAGAATCAGCCCCAGCATTTT. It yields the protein CASSAGLKNQPQHF.